The 8 T cell receptor beta chains in this list originate from one sample, sequenced in a study of PD-1 blockade in classical Hodgkin lymphoma (dated by TCRdb to about 2020). The library was produced with the immunoSEQ multiplex PCR assay. This is the immuneACCESS table as TCRdb keeps it, with only in-frame sequences that have V and J called. A part of the clones is gone; compared with another copy, unresolved V genes explain less than half, and the rest is unexplained. This sample holds around 58,000 clones; about nine tenths were observed only once. The top ten constitute 9.7% of the sample. The meaning of the sample's time point label: cycle 1 day 1 (C1D1), immediately before nivolumab initiation. Every trial patient had relapsed after autologous stem cell transplantation, and cohorts A, B and C differed in prior brentuximab vedotin exposure. The sample in question was peripheral blood mononuclear cells (PBMCs), obtained at baseline. All receptors come from a human donor with classical Hodgkin lymphoma.

V and J are TRBV7-2 and TRBJ1-5; no clear D gene. This CDR3 has 15 amino acids. V was shortened by 3 bases and J by 3 bases, with 12 bases between the two germline ends. Germline V gene data show CDR1 as SGHTA and CDR2 as FQGNSA. DNA for the CDR3: TGTGCCAGCAGCTTGTCCAACCTGGACAATCAGCCCCAGCATTTT. Protein: CASSLSNLDNQPQHF.

This sequence joins TRBV7-9 and TRBJ2-3; 9 bases match TRBD1. J was trimmed by 3 bases and V by 2 bases; bases with no gene match: 6. The CDR3 consists of 16 residues. Germline CDR1 SEHNR, CDR2 FQNEAQ (reference sequence). CDR3 amino acids: CASSLLGQGLTDTQYF. The CDR3 DNA is TGTGCCAGCAGCTTATTGGGACAGGGTTTGACAGATACGCAGTATTTT.

The chain carries TRBV7-9 and TRBJ1-3; 7 nucleotides align to TRBD1. The germline gives CDR1 SEHNR, CDR2 FQNEAQ (reference sequence). This CDR3 has 15 amino acids. Trimming cost V 2 bases and J 3 bases; bases outside gene matches: 4. The CDR3 loop is CASSLWQGVGNTIYF. CDR3 sequence (DNA): TGTGCCAGCAGCTTATGGCAGGGGGTTGGAAACACCATATATTTT.

The chain has TRBV6-6 and TRBJ2-3, with TRBD1 matching over 7 bases. CDR3 length: 15 amino acids. CDR1 MNHNY and CDR2 SVGAGI come from the germline V gene (reference sequence). The ends lost 3 bases at V and 5 bases at J; junction bases unmatched: 8. Here the CDR3 DNA reads TGTGCCAGCAGTTATTTTGGACAGGCTGAAGATACGCAGTATTTT. Translating gives CASSYFGQAEDTQYF.

The chain combines TRBV10-3 with TRBJ2-7; the D gene is possibly TRBD1 (6 bases). Germline V gene lookup returns CDR1 ENHRY and CDR2 SYGVKD. V lost 5 bases to trimming and J lost 1 base, with 12 bases between them. The CDR3 loop spans 14 amino acids. The DNA of the CDR3 is TGTGCCATCAGTCCGGCAGGGGAGTCCTACGAGCAGTACTTC. This encodes CAISPAGESYEQYF.

This sequence joins TRBV7-6 and TRBJ2-3; 9 bases are shared with TRBD2. This CDR3 has 16 amino acids. Germline values: CDR1 SGHVS, CDR2 FNYEAQ. With V trimmed by 3 bases and J by 0 bases, 4 bases remained unmatched. The CDR3 loop reads CASSFLAGTSTDTQYF. The CDR3 DNA reads as TGTGCCAGCAGCTTCCTAGCGGGGACTAGCACAGATACGCAGTATTTT.

This sequence joins TRBV11-2 and TRBJ2-1; 8 bases are a match to TRBD2. The V segment lost 0 bases and the J segment 0 bases; nucleotides outside the gene matches: 7. CDR3 length: 18 amino acids. CDR1 is SGHAT, CDR2 FQNNGV, per germline. CDR3 coding DNA: TGTGCCAGCAGCTTAGACGACGGGGGGGCTGCCTCCTACAATGAGCAGTTCTTC. It specifies CASSLDDGGAASYNEQFF.

This sequence joins TRBV7-9 and TRBJ2-3, with D hard to call. The CDR3 has 14 amino acids. The V end was cut by 1 base, the J end by 0 bases, with 5 bases between. Germline V gives CDR1 SEHNR, CDR2 FQNEAQ (reference sequence). As DNA, the CDR3 is TGTGCCAGCAGCTTAGGGCACAGCACAGATACGCAGTATTTT. Translation gives CASSLGHSTDTQYF.